This T cell receptor (beta chain) was captured in a study of blood T cells in healthy people across ages. The CDR3 spans 15 residues. Germline V gives CDR1 DFQATT, CDR2 SNEGSKA (reference sequence). V lost 6 bases, J lost 7 bases, and 10 bases stayed unmatched. The table lists this clonotype with many counts. Then a second PCR, running about 6 to 11 cycles, was carried out with a sample-barcoded 5' primer and a J-beta primer mix. TCRdb ran MiXCR on the 5' RACE reads and lists one entry per CDR3 protein. The table records about 540,000 distinct CDR3 sequences, about 25% of them present only once. In addition, the sample was reused for a study of T cells of mothers and their children.

The sample taken for sequencing was blood. The sequence was collected from a boy under 18 in good health. This rearrangement joins TRBV20-1 to TRBJ1-6; TRBD1 agrees at 9 bases. For the CDR3, the DNA is TGCAGTGCCCCAGCGGGACAGGGAAGAAATTCACCCCTCCACTTT. Amino acids: CSAPAGQGRNSPLHF.